Listed below are T cell receptor beta chains from one sample, sequenced in a study of blood T cell repertoires in COVID-19. Profiled with immunoSEQ multiplex PCR; TCRdb holds only in-frame clones, not every one. This repertoire shows fewer than 200,000 clones, 81% found once; its top ten account for 5.6%. The material sequenced was PBMCs or T cells enriched from blood (not recorded which). These receptor sequences come from a woman aged 35 to 49 with acute COVID-19. Each CDR3 is given with its conserved first and last residue.

v_gene,j_gene,CDR3aa
TRBV6-4,TRBJ2-1,CASSESGTSGMVKFF
TRBV29-1,TRBJ1-5,CSVRQGDQPQHF
TRBV3-1/TRBV3-2,TRBJ1-6,CASSRTDRAYNSPLHF
TRBV3-1/TRBV3-2,TRBJ1-2,CASSPTTTGPYGYTF
TRBV10-3,TRBJ2-5,CAISESGAGRQTQYF
TRBV11-3,TRBJ2-7,CASSLTGATVYEQYF
TRBV27,TRBJ2-5,CASRPLSAQETQYF
TRBV6-5,TRBJ1-2,CASSSWTGGSNYGYTF
TRBV3-1/TRBV3-2,TRBJ2-5,CASSPLGQEEETQYF
TRBV27,TRBJ1-6,CASSSRQAYNSPLHF
TRBV6-1,TRBJ1-6,CASCETYNSPLHF
TRBV24-1,TRBJ2-1,CATRPIRDSRPRLAGDGNEQFF
TRBV7-3,TRBJ2-1,CASSLGGIAYNEQFF
TRBV7-9,TRBJ2-1,CASSLDSGGESYNEQFF
TRBV3-1/TRBV3-2,TRBJ2-7,CASSQVPGNSYEQYF
TRBV29-1,TRBJ2-2,CSVVTNTGELFF
TRBV5-4,TRBJ1-1,CASSLETGFEAFF
TRBV18,TRBJ1-2,CASSPSTGRRGYTF
TRBV5-5,TRBJ2-7,CASSFGRELDEQYF
TRBV2,TRBJ2-3,CASSFLGQGSDTQYF
TRBV5-6,TRBJ1-1,CASSLDQGYMNTEAFF
TRBV9,TRBJ2-5,CASSLGIGGSQETQYF
TRBV9,TRBJ2-3,CASSGAGAVDTQYF
TRBV6-5,TRBJ2-2,CASRTLAANTGELFF
TRBV4-1,TRBJ2-3,CASRERGDSDTQYF
TRBV13,TRBJ2-1,CASSLGDRVHNEQFF
TRBV5-1,TRBJ1-1,CASSSHRANTEAFF
TRBV11-1,TRBJ2-1,CASSLGSAGRRDEQFF
TRBV7-2,TRBJ1-1,CASRTSGDRGLAFF
TRBV7-2,TRBJ1-1,CASSLEGRGTIEAFF
TRBV7-3,TRBJ2-3,CASSEVAGDTDTQYF
TRBV3-1/TRBV3-2,TRBJ2-1,CASSLQGLGEQFF
TRBV6-2/TRBV6-3,TRBJ2-7,CASSYTSGSLYEQYF
TRBV9,TRBJ2-7,CASSVKWDSSNEQYF
TRBV11-3,TRBJ2-4,CASSFRDRGPGYF
TRBV5-1,TRBJ2-1,CASNVVAGARNEQFF
TRBV7-9,TRBJ2-2,CASRSSGTANTGELFF
TRBV15,TRBJ2-5,CATSRDREAGSQYF
TRBV7-3,TRBJ2-3,CASSRDRPDTQYF
TRBV5-1,TRBJ1-2,CASSSQGGDYGYTF
TRBV4-1,TRBJ1-4,CASSQEGRGLFF
TRBV25-1,TRBJ2-1,CASSAGTGMYNEQFF